The next 9 T cell receptor beta chains were all read from a single sample in a study of blood T cell repertoires in COVID-19. Clones were read by immunoSEQ multiplex PCR, and TCRdb kept only the in-frame ones, dropping some. This sample yields about 120,000 clones, of which more than 75% are seen a single time; about 2.1% belongs to the top ten. Sequencing input: peripheral blood. The receptor source for this set is a woman aged 50 to 60 with acute or convalescent COVID-19.

CDR3 region: CASSSGGSEKLFF. CDR3 sequence (DNA): TGTGCCAGCAGCTCAGGGGGGAGTGAAAAACTGTTTTTT. V is TRBV11-2 and J is TRBJ1-4; TRBD1 agrees at 7 bases. The germline V gene encodes CDR1 SGHAT and CDR2 FQNNGV. This CDR3 has 13 amino acids. V gave up 4 bases and J gave up 7 bases; unmatched junction bases: 3.

The chain uses TRBV7-9 and TRBJ1-1; D remains unclear. The CDR3 length is 17 residues. V was trimmed by 5 bases and J by 0 bases, leaving 19 bases between them. Germline V gives CDR1 SEHNR, CDR2 FQNEAQ (reference sequence). The CDR3 sequence is CASSPSIEETLNTEAFF. As DNA, the CDR3 is TGTGCCAGCAGCCCAAGCATTGAGGAAACACTGAACACTGAAGCTTTCTTT.

This chain links TRBV6-1 with TRBJ1-2; a possible D gene is TRBD1 (5 bases). This CDR3 has 14 residues. Germline assignment: CDR1 MNHNS and CDR2 SASEGT. The ends were cut back, 2 bases at V and 6 bases at J, with 13 bases in the middle. The CDR3 here is CASSEWRGSNGYTF. Here the CDR3 DNA reads TGTGCCAGCAGTGAATGGCGGGGGTCGAATGGCTACACCTTC.

The chain is built from TRBV12-5 and TRBJ1-5; 7 bases are a match to TRBD1. Germline loops: CDR1 LGHNT, CDR2 FRNRAP. The V gene end was trimmed by 5 bases and the J gene end by 7 bases; junction bases not matched to a gene: 8. The CDR3 runs 14 residues. This CDR3 reads CASGRGTVVQPQHF. CDR3 sequence (DNA): TGTGCTAGTGGTCGAGGGACAGTGGTCCAGCCCCAGCATTTT.

This clone appeared once. The V call is TRBV11-3, the J call TRBJ2-7; 7 nucleotides align to TRBD1. V shed 6 bases, J shed 2 bases, and the junction held 13 bases outside the gene matches. The CDR3 is 16 amino acids. Germline assignment: CDR1 SGHNT and CDR2 YENEEA. CDR3 amino acids: CASRRPPGQRTYEQYF. In DNA, the CDR3 is TGTGCCAGCAGAAGGCCCCCGGGACAGAGAACCTACGAGCAGTACTTC.

The chain combines TRBV9 with TRBJ1-1, with D perhaps matching TRBD1 (5 bases). CDR1 SGDLS and CDR2 YYNGEE come from the germline V gene. CDR3 length: 14 amino acids. The V end was cut by 4 bases, the J end by 4 bases, with 14 bases between. In DNA form, the CDR3 reads TGTGCCAGCAGCCCCCCCCCGGGGGGCACTGAAGCTTTCTTT. Translated, it gives CASSPPPGGTEAFF.

The V and J genes are TRBV18 and TRBJ2-2, with D perhaps TRBD1 (6 bases). There are 16 residues in the CDR3. V lost 3 bases and J 0 bases, leaving 11 bases between the germline ends. Germline V gene lookup returns CDR1 KGHSH and CDR2 LQKENI. Written as DNA, the CDR3 is TGTGCCAGCTCACCTAGACAGGCCTCGAACACCGGGGAGCTGTTTTTT. Translated, it gives CASSPRQASNTGELFF.

This clone was detected only a few times. The chain links TRBV25-1 to TRBJ1-6; no definite D call. The CDR3 extends over 13 amino acids. V was clipped by 6 bases and J by 7 bases, with 10 bases between them. CDR1 and CDR2 (germline): MGHDK, SYGVNS. In DNA form, the CDR3 reads TGTGCCAGCAGCCTAGAGTGGAATTCACCCCTCCACTTT. This sequence encodes CASSLEWNSPLHF.

The rearrangement joins TRBV7-8 to TRBJ2-6; D is unresolved. The V end lost 4 bases, the J end lost 1 base, and 8 bases lay between the germline ends. The CDR3 has 15 amino acids. Germline CDR1 SGHVS, CDR2 FQNEAQ. The CDR3 region is CASSSQKSGANVLTF. The CDR3, as DNA: TGTGCCAGCAGCTCCCAGAAGTCTGGGGCCAACGTCCTGACTTTC.